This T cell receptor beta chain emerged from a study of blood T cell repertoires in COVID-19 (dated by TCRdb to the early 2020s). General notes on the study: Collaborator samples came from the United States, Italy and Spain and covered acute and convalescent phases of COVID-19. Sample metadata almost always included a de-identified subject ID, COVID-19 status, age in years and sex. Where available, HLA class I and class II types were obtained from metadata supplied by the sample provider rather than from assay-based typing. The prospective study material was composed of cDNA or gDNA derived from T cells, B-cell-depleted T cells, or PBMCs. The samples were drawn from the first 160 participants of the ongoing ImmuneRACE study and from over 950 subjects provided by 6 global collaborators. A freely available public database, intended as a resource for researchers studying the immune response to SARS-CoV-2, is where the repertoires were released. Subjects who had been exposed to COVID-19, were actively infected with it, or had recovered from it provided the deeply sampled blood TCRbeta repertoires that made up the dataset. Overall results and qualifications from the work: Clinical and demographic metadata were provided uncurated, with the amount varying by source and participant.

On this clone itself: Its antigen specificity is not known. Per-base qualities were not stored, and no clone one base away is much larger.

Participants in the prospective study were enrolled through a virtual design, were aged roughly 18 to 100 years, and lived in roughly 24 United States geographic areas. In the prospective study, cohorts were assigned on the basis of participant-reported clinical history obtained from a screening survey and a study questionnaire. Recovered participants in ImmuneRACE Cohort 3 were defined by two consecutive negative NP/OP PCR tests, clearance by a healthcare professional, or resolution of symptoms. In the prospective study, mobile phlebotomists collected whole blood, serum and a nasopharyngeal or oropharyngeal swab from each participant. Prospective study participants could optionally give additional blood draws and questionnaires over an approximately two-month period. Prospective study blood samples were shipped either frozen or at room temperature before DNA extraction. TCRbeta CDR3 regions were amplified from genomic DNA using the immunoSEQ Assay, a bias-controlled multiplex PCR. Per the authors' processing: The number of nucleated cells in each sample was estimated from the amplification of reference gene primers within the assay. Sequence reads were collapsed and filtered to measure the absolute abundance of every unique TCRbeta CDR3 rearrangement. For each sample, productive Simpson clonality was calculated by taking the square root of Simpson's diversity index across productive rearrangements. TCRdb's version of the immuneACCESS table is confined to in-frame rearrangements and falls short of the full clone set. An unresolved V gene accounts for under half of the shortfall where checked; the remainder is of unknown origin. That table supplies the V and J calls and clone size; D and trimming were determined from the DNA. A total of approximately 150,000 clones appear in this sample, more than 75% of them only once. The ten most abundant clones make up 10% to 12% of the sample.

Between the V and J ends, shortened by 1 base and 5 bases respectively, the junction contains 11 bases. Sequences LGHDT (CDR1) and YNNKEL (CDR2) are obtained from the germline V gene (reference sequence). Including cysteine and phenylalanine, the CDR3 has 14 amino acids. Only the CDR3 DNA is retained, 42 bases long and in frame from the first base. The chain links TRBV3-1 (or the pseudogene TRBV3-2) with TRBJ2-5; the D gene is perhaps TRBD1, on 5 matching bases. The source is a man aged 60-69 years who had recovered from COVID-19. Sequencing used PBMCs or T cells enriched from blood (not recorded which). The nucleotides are TGTGCCAGCAGCCAAGTCCAGGGCGCGGAGACCCAGTACTTC. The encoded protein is CASSQVQGAETQYF.